This TCR beta chain is from a study of T cells in Graves' hyperthyroidism and ophthalmopathy. Amplification of TCR beta CDR3 regions used RNA as the template. Primed by the HTBI set, a first-round RT-PCR was run on the TCR CDR3. MiXCR, applied by TCRdb to the multiplex PCR reads, yields one record per CDR3 protein. The table has more than 500,000 distinct CDR3 sequences, around 15% seen once. This clonotype was observed at least ten times. Its antigen remains unidentified. Trimming removed 9 bases from V and 10 bases from J, with 19 bases in between. Germline V lookup: CDR1 SNHLY, CDR2 FYNNEI. This CDR3 is built from 13 residues. Notes on the study in general: Stable hyperthyroidism was told apart from ophthalmopathy by a model built on 13 V-J features.

The chain couples TRBV2 to TRBJ2-1; tentatively, D is TRBD2 (5 bases). The sequence derives from a young woman with Graves' hyperthyroidism. Sequencing used blood. The CDR3 sequence: CASLPVPGSEQFF. The CDR3 DNA reads as TGTGCCAGTCTCCCAGTCCCGGGATCGGAGCAGTTCTTC.